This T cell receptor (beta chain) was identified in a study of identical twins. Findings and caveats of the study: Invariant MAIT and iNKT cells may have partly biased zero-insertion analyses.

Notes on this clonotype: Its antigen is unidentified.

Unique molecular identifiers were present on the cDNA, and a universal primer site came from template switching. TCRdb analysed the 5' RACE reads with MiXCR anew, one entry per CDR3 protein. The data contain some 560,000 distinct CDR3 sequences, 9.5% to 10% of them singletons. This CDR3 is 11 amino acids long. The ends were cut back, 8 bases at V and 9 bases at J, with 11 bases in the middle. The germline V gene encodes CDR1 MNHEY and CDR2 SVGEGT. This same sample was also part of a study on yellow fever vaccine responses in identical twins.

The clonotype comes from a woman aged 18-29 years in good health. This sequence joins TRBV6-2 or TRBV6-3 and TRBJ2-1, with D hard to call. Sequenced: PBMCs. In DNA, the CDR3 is TGTGCCAGCGGGTCAGGTTCTGAGCAGTTCTTC. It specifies CASGSGSEQFF.